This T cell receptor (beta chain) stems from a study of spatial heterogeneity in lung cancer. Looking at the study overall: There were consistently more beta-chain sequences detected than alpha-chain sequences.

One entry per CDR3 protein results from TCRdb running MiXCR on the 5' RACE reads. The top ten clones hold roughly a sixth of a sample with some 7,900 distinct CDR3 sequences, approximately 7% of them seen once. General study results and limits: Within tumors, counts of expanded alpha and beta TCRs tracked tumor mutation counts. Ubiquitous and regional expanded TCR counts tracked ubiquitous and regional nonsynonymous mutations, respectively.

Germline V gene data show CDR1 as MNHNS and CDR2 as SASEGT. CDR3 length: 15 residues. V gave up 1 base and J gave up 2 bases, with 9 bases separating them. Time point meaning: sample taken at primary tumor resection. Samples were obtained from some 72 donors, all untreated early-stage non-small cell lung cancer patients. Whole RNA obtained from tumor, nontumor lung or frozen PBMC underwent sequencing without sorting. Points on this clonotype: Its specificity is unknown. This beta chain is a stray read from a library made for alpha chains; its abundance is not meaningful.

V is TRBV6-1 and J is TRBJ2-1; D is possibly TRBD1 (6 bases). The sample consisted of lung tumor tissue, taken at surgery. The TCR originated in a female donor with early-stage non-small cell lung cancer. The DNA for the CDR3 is TGTGCCAGCAGTGAAGGGGCAGGGGCCTACAATGAGCAGTTCTTC. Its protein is CASSEGAGAYNEQFF.